The entry that follows covers one TCR beta chain sequence. The data were obtained in a study of ipilimumab plus nivolumab after autologous stem cell transplantation. TCRdb keeps only in-frame clones here, not all; method: immunoSEQ multiplex PCR. The table shows under 25,000 clones, with around 82% occurring only once. Sequencing used PBMCs, obtained in a trial of ipilimumab plus nivolumab as post-transplant consolidation. The clonotype was recovered from a male donor with diffuse large B-cell lymphoma.

The CDR3 region is CASSVLGHESNEQFF. The DNA for the CDR3 is TGTGCCAGCAGCGTCCTCGGACACGAAAGCAATGAGCAGTTCTTC. This sequence joins TRBV9 and TRBJ2-1, with TRBD1 as a possible D gene (5 bases). CDR1 is SGDLS and CDR2 is YYNGEE in the germline V gene. V dropped 2 bases and J dropped 6 bases, with 15 bases sitting between them. The CDR3 is made up of 15 amino acids.